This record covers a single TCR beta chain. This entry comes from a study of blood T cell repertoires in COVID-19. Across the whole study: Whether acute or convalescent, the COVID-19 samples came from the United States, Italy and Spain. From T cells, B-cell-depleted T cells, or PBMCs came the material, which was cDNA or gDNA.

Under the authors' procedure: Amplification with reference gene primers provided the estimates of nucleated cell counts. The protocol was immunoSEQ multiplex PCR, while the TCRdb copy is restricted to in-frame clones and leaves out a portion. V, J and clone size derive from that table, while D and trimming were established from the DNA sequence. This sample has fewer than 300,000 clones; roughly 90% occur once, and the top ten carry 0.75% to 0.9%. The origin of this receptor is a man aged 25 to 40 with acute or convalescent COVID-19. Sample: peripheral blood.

The CDR3 sequence is CASSPSGQGIITDTQYF. The CDR3 nucleotides read TGTGCCAGCAGTCCCTCCGGCCAGGGTATCATCACAGATACGCAGTATTTT. This chain connects TRBV6-6 to TRBJ2-3, with D possibly being TRBD1 (5 bases). Germline V CDR1 and CDR2: MNHNY, SVGAGI (reference sequence). V dropped 5 bases and J dropped 2 bases, with 20 bases sitting between them. The CDR3 runs to 17 residues.